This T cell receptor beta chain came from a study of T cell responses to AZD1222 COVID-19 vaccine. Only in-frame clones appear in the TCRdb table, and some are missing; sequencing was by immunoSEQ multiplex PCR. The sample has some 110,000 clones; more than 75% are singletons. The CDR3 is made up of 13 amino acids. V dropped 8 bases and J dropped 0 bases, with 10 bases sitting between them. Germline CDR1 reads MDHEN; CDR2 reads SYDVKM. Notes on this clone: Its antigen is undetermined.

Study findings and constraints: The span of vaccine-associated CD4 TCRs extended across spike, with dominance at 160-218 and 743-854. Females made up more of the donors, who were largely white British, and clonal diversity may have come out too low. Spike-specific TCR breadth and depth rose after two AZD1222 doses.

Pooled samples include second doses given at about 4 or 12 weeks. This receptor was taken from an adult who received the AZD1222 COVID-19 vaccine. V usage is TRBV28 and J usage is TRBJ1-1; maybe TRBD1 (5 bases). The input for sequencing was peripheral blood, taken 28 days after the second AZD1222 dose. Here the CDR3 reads CASRGVMNTEAFF. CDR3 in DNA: TGTGCCAGCCGAGGGGTAATGAACACTGAAGCTTTCTTT.